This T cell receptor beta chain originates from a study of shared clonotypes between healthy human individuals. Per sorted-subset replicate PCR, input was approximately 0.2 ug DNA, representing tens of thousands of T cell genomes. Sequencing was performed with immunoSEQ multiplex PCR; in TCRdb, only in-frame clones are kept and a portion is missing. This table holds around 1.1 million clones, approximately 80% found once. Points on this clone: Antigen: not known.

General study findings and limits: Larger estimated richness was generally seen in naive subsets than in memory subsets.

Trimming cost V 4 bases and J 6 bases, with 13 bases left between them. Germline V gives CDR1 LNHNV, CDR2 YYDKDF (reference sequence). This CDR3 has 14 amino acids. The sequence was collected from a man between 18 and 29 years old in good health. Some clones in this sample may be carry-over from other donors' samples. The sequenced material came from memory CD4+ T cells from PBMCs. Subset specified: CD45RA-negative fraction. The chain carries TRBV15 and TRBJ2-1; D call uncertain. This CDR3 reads CATSTAWASNEQFF. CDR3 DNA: TGTGCCACCAGCACCGCCTGGGCCAGCAATGAGCAGTTCTTC.